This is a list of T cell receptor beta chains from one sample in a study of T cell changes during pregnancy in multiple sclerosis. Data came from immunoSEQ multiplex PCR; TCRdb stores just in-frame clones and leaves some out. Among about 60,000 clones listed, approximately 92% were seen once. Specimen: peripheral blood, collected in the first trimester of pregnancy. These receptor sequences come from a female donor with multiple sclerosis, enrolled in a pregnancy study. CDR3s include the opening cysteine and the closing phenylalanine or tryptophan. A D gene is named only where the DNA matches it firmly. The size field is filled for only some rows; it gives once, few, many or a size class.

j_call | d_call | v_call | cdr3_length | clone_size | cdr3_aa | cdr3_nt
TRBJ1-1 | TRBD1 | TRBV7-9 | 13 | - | CASSWTGNTEAFF | TGTGCCAGCAGCTGGACAGGTAACACTGAAGCTTTCTTT
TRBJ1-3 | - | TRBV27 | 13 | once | CASSLIGGNTIYF | TGTGCCAGCAGTTTAATCGGGGGAAACACCATATATTTT
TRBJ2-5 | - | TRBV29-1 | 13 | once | CSVGQVLGETQYF | TGCAGCGTTGGACAGGTCCTGGGAGAGACCCAGTACTTC
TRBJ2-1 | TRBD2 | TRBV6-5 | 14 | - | CASRKRELYNEQFF | TGTGCCAGCAGGAAGCGGGAGCTCTACAATGAGCAGTTCTTC
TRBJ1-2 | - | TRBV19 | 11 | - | CASTEGYGYTF | TGTGCCAGTACCGAGGGCTATGGCTACACCTTC
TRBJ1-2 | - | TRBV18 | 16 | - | CASSPMKPDTNYGYTF | TGTGCCAGCTCACCGATGAAACCGGACACTAACTATGGCTACACCTTC
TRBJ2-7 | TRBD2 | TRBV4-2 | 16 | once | CASSQDFTAGVVQQYF | TGTGCCAGCAGCCAAGATTTTACTGCGGGGGTTGTACAGCAGTACTTC
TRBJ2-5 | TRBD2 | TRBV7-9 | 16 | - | CASSFGLAIVLETQYF | TGTGCCAGCAGCTTTGGACTAGCAATCGTCCTGGAGACCCAGTACTTC
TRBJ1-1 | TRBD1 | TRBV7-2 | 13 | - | CASGTGRNTEAFF | TGTGCCAGTGGGACAGGGAGGAACACTGAAGCTTTCTTT
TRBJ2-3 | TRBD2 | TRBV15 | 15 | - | CATGGTSGSTDTQYF | TGTGCCACCGGAGGGACTAGCGGGAGCACAGATACGCAGTATTTT
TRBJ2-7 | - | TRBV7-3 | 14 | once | CASSLVPGAAEQYF | TGTGCCAGCAGCTTAGTCCCAGGGGCGGCCGAGCAGTACTTC
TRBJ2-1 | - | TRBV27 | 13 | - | CASISDSYNEQFF | TGTGCCAGCATATCAGACAGCTACAATGAGCAGTTCTTC
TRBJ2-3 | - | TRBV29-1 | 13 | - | CSVATAATDTQYF | TGCAGCGTTGCGACAGCAGCCACAGATACGCAGTATTTT
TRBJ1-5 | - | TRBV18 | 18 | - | CASSPLPFRAQEGQPQHF | TGTGCCAGCTCACCGCTTCCATTTAGGGCACAGGAAGGTCAGCCCCAGCATTTT
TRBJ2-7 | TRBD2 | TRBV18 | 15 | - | CASSPRAGAGYEQYF | TGTGCCAGCTCACCCCGAGCGGGAGCTGGTTACGAGCAGTACTTC
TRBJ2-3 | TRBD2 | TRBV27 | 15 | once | CASSPRGLGTDTQYF | TGTGCCAGCAGCCCGCGGGGGTTGGGCACAGATACGCAGTATTTT
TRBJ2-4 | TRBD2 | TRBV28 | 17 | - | CASSLGTSGRRVNIQYF | TGTGCCAGCAGTTTAGGGACTAGCGGGAGAAGGGTGAACATTCAGTACTTC
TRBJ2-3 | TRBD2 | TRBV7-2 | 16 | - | CASSLGVGGRGDTQYF | TGTGCCAGCAGCTTAGGAGTCGGCGGGAGAGGAGATACGCAGTATTTT
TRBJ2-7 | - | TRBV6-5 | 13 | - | CASSYSQGGEQYF | TGTGCCAGCAGTTACTCACAGGGTGGTGAGCAGTACTTC
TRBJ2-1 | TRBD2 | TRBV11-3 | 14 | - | CASSSAGAYNEQFF | TGTGCCAGCAGCTCGGCGGGAGCCTACAATGAGCAGTTCTTC
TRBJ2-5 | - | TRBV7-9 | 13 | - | CASSPVAGETQYF | TGTGCCAGCAGCCCCGTGGCAGGGGAGACCCAGTACTTC
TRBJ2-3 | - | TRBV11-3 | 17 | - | CASSFRGSHTGADTQYF | TGTGCCAGCAGCTTTCGTGGGAGCCACACCGGGGCAGATACGCAGTATTTT
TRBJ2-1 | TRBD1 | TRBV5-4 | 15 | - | CASTLGGQGWNEQFF | TGTGCCAGCACCCTTGGGGGACAGGGGTGGAATGAGCAGTTCTTC
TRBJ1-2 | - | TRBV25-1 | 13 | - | CAVKGGIWEGYTF | TGTGCCGTCAAAGGAGGGATCTGGGAGGGCTACACCTTC
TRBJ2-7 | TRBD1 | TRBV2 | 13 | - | CASREDRDYEQYF | TGTGCCAGCAGGGAGGACAGGGACTACGAGCAGTACTTC
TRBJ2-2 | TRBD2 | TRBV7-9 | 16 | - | CASSPGGTWYTGELFF | TGTGCCAGCAGCCCGGGGGGAACTTGGTACACCGGGGAGCTGTTTTTT
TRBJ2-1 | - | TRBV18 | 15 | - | CASSPNRDRGNEQFF | TGTGCCAGCTCACCGAACAGGGATAGAGGCAATGAGCAGTTCTTC
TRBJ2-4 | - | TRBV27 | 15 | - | CASRRLAEAKNIQYF | TGTGCCAGCAGGAGACTTGCGGAAGCTAAAAACATTCAGTACTTC
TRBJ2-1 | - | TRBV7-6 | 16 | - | CASSLVLARGSDEQFF | TGTGCCAGCAGCTTAGTGCTAGCTCGTGGGTCCGATGAGCAGTTCTTC
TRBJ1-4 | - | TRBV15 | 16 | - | CATSRGPRGSVEKLFF | TGTGCCACCAGCAGGGGCCCGAGGGGGTCGGTTGAAAAACTGTTTTTT
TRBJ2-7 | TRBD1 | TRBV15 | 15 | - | CATSRDGTGFYEQYF | TGTGCCACCAGCAGAGATGGGACAGGGTTCTACGAGCAGTACTTC
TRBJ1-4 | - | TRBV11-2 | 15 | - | CASSLGIRDNEKLFF | TGTGCCAGCAGCTTAGGGATCCGGGATAATGAAAAACTGTTTTTT
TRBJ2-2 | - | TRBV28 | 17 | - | CASSLSGRGLNTGELFF | TGTGCCAGCAGTTTATCCGGGAGGGGGCTAAACACCGGGGAGCTGTTTTTT
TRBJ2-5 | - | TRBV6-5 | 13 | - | CATRRQYQETQYF | TGTGCCACCCGACGACAGTACCAAGAGACCCAGTACTTC
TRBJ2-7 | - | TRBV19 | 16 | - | CASSIKPRSSSYEQYF | TGTGCCAGTAGTATTAAGCCCAGGTCGAGCTCCTACGAGCAGTACTTC
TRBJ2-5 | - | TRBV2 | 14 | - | CASSPGYSQETQYF | TGTGCCAGCAGTCCAGGGTATAGCCAAGAGACCCAGTACTTC
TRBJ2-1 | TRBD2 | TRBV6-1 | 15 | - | CASSEGLAGGNEQFF | TGTGCCAGCAGTGAAGGACTAGCGGGAGGCAATGAGCAGTTCTTC
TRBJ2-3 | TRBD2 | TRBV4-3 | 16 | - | CASSQGVTSSTDTQYF | TGCGCCAGCAGCCAAGGGGTGACTAGCTCCACAGATACGCAGTATTTT
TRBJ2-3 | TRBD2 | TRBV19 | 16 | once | CASSPRLAGGTDTQYF | TGTGCCAGTAGCCCCAGACTAGCGGGAGGGACAGATACGCAGTATTTT
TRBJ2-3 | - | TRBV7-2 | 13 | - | CASSSLRTDTQYF | TGTGCCAGCAGCTCCCTACGAACAGATACGCAGTATTTT
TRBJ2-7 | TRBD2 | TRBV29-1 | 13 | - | CSVEAGGIYEQYF | TGCAGCGTTGAAGCGGGAGGGATCTACGAGCAGTACTTC
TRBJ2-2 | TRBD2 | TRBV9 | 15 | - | CASSVASGNTGELFF | TGTGCCAGCAGCGTAGCTAGCGGCAACACCGGGGAGCTGTTTTTT
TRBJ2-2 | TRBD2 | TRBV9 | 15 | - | CASSVSGSIDGELFF | TGTGCCAGCAGCGTAAGCGGGAGTATTGACGGGGAGCTGTTTTTT
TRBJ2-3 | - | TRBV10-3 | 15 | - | CAISEDSTLTDTQYF | TGTGCCATCTCTGAGGACAGTACATTGACAGATACGCAGTATTTT
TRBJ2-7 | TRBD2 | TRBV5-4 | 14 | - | CASSRGGGAHEQYF | TGTGCCAGCAGCCGGGGGGGAGGGGCCCACGAGCAGTACTTC
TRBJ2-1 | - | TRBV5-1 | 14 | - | CASSNRRGGHEQFF | TGCGCCAGCAGCAACCGGAGGGGGGGGCATGAGCAGTTCTTC
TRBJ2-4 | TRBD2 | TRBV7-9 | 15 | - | CASSADGGAKNIQYF | TGTGCCAGCAGCGCCGACGGGGGGGCCAAAAACATTCAGTACTTC
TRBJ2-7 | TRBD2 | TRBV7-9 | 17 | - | CASSSADLAGNNYEQYF | TGTGCCAGCAGCTCCGCTGATCTAGCGGGAAACAACTACGAGCAGTACTTC
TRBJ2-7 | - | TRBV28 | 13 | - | CASSRGLIYEQYF | TGTGCCAGCAGCCGAGGGTTAATCTACGAGCAGTACTTC
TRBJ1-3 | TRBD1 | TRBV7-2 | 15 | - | CASSTRQGGGNTIYF | TGTGCCAGCAGCACTCGACAGGGTGGTGGAAACACCATATATTTT
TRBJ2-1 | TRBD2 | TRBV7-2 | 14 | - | CASRLSGSTNEQFF | TGTGCCAGCAGATTAAGCGGGAGCACCAATGAGCAGTTCTTC
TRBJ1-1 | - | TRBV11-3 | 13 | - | CASSFNRNTEAFF | TGTGCCAGCAGCTTCAACAGAAACACTGAAGCTTTCTTT